These T cell receptor beta chains were read from a single sample in a study of T cells after yellow fever vaccination. One entry per CDR3 protein, called by TCRdb with MiXCR from the 5' RACE reads. The sample includes 550,000 to 750,000 distinct CDR3 sequences, less than 15% seen only once; the top ten take roughly 13%. Specimen: PBMCs, collected on the day of the yellow fever booster vaccination. The receptor set was obtained from a man aged 25-45 years who received the YFV17D yellow fever vaccine. CDR3s include the opening cysteine and the closing phenylalanine or tryptophan. Each record gives: J gene, D gene, V gene, clone size, CDR3 protein, CDR3 DNA. D genes are given only for firm matches. Only part of the rows carry a size: once, few, many, or a class if the clone is expanded.

>TRBJ2-5|.|TRBV15|.
CATSRDLVSGGVETQYF
TGTGCCACCAGCAGAGATCTTGTTAGTGGTGGGGTGGAGACCCAGTACTTC
>TRBJ2-5|TRBD1|TRBV29-1|few
CSVSTGGWETQYF
TGCAGCGTCTCTACAGGGGGGTGGGAGACCCAGTACTTC
>TRBJ2-7|TRBD1|TRBV5-4|few
CASSLAHRGSYEQYF
TGTGCCAGCAGCTTGGCCCACAGGGGCTCCTACGAGCAGTACTTC
>TRBJ2-1|.|TRBV10-3|few
CAISEEMGNEQFF
TGTGCCATCAGTGAAGAAATGGGGAATGAGCAGTTCTTC
>TRBJ1-1|.|TRBV3-1|few
CASSQVGGGEAFF
TGTGCCAGCAGCCAAGTTGGGGGCGGTGAAGCTTTCTTT
>TRBJ2-6|.|TRBV7-2|.
CASSPGIYSSGANVLTF
TGTGCCAGCAGCCCTGGGATTTATAGCTCTGGGGCCAACGTCCTGACTTTC
>TRBJ2-3|TRBD2|TRBV20-1|.
CSATASGMSDTQYF
TGCAGTGCGACAGCTAGCGGAATGTCAGATACGCAGTATTTT
>TRBJ1-6|.|TRBV7-9|few
CASRSPGSNSPLHF
TGTGCCAGCAGGTCACCGGGGAGTAATTCACCCCTCCACTTT
>TRBJ2-5|TRBD1|TRBV7-2|.
CASSRDRVETQYF
TGTGCCAGCAGCCGTGACAGGGTGGAGACCCAGTACTTC
>TRBJ2-1|.|TRBV6-2/TRBV6-3|.
CASTVLGGEQFF
TGTGCCAGCACCGTGCTCGGCGGTGAGCAGTTCTTC
>TRBJ2-2|.|TRBV20-1|few
CSARAGVAGELFF
TGCAGTGCTAGAGCGGGGGTAGCCGGGGAGCTGTTTTTT
>TRBJ2-7|.|TRBV12-3/TRBV12-4|.
CASRPDRAPSYEQYF
TGTGCCAGCAGACCAGACAGAGCCCCATCCTACGAGCAGTACTTC
>TRBJ2-5|TRBD1|TRBV10-3|few
CAISGTGETQYF
TGTGCCATCAGTGGGACAGGGGAGACCCAGTACTTC
>TRBJ2-7|.|TRBV4-3|few
CASSQDRTYEQYF
TGTGCCAGCAGCCAAGATAGGACCTACGAGCAGTACTTC
>TRBJ1-6|TRBD1|TRBV12-3/TRBV12-4|many
CASRRDSNSPLHF
TGTGCCAGCCGGAGGGACAGTAATTCACCCCTCCACTTT
>TRBJ1-4|.|TRBV5-1|many
CASSLGAELFF
TGCGCCAGCAGCTTGGGGGCGGAACTGTTTTTT
>TRBJ1-1|.|TRBV18|.
CASSRAAPGVNTEAFF
TGTGCCAGCTCACGTGCCGCACCCGGTGTGAACACTGAAGCTTTCTTT
>TRBJ2-3|TRBD2|TRBV4-3|.
CASSQEPASGYTDTQYF
TGCGCCAGCAGCCAAGAGCCCGCTAGCGGCTACACAGATACGCAGTATTTT
>TRBJ2-3|.|TRBV20-1|.
CSARDYSHSTDTQYF
TGCAGTGCTAGAGATTATTCCCACAGCACAGATACGCAGTATTTT
>TRBJ2-2|.|TRBV7-3|.
CASSGSSGTGELFF
TGTGCCAGCAGCGGAAGTTCGGGAACCGGGGAGCTGTTTTTT
>TRBJ2-1|TRBD2|TRBV10-3|few
CAIRPREGLAGGPDEQFF
TGTGCCATCCGACCTAGAGAGGGACTAGCGGGAGGGCCGGATGAGCAGTTCTTC
>TRBJ2-7|TRBD1|TRBV12-5|.
CASGFSQQGSEQYF
TGTGCTAGTGGTTTCTCCCAACAGGGGAGCGAGCAGTACTTC
>TRBJ2-7|.|TRBV28|few
CASSPTLGGAPYEQYF
TGTGCCAGCAGCCCTACTCTCGGCGGGGCGCCCTACGAGCAGTACTTC
>TRBJ2-3|.|TRBV28|.
CASSLGTRADTQYF
TGTGCCAGCAGTTTGGGGACCCGGGCCGATACGCAGTATTTT
>TRBJ1-5|.|TRBV6-6|few
CASSFGLEQPQHF
TGTGCCAGCAGTTTCGGGCTTGAACAGCCCCAGCATTTT
>TRBJ2-1|.|TRBV14|.
CASSRWSGGQFF
TGTGCCAGCAGCCGATGGAGCGGAGGGCAGTTCTTC
>TRBJ2-1|.|TRBV29-1|.
CSVSKVSGHNEQFF
TGCAGCGTTTCAAAGGTGTCGGGGCATAATGAGCAGTTCTTC
>TRBJ2-7|TRBD1|TRBV7-9|few
CASSGQGAQEQYF
TGTGCCAGCAGCGGACAGGGGGCGCAGGAGCAGTACTTC
>TRBJ2-3|.|TRBV7-2|.
CASSPRPGGVSDTQYF
TGTGCCAGCAGCCCTAGGCCCGGTGGGGTGTCAGATACGCAGTATTTT
>TRBJ2-5|.|TRBV20-1|few
CSARAVGRPETQYF
TGCAGTGCTAGAGCAGTAGGCAGACCTGAGACCCAGTACTTC
>TRBJ2-7|TRBD1|TRBV9|few
CASSTMGQGLHEQYF
TGTGCCAGCAGCACAATGGGACAGGGACTACACGAGCAGTACTTC
>TRBJ2-7|.|TRBV5-1|.
CASSLDWGNYEQYF
TGCGCCAGCAGCTTGGATTGGGGGAACTACGAGCAGTACTTC
>TRBJ2-2|.|TRBV5-4|.
CASSLETTTGELFF
TGTGCCAGCAGCTTAGAGACTACTACCGGGGAGCTGTTTTTT
>TRBJ2-5|.|TRBV20-1|.
CSATGTKTQYF
TGCAGTGCAACCGGGACCAAGACCCAGTACTTC
>TRBJ2-3|TRBD1|TRBV5-1|many
CASSGTVVKDTQYF
TGCGCCAGCAGCGGGACAGTTGTGAAAGATACGCAGTATTTT
>TRBJ1-2|.|TRBV9|.
CASSGEIYNYGYTF
TGTGCCAGCAGCGGAGAGATTTATAACTATGGCTACACCTTC
>TRBJ1-2|TRBD1|TRBV30|many
CAWVLTGDYGYTF
TGTGCCTGGGTACTGACAGGGGACTATGGCTACACCTTC
>TRBJ1-4|.|TRBV7-2|few
CASSSHASGEKLFF
TGTGCCAGCAGCTCTCATGCTTCAGGGGAAAAACTGTTTTTT
>TRBJ2-1|.|TRBV5-1|few
CASSSAGQSYNEQFF
TGCGCCAGCAGCTCGGCGGGACAGAGCTACAATGAGCAGTTCTTC
>TRBJ1-5|TRBD1|TRBV15|.
CATSRERQGNGQPQHF
TGTGCCACCAGCAGAGAAAGACAGGGGAACGGTCAGCCCCAGCATTTT
>TRBJ2-3|TRBD2|TRBV10-3|.
CATHGTSGPDTQYF
TGTGCCACCCACGGGACTAGCGGCCCAGATACGCAGTATTTT
>TRBJ1-4|.|TRBV7-2|few
CASSWGGPAYEKLFF
TGTGCCAGCAGCTGGGGAGGGCCGGCATATGAAAAACTGTTTTTT
>TRBJ2-7|.|TRBV10-3|few
CAISANGANYEQYF
TGTGCCATCAGTGCGAACGGGGCTAACTACGAGCAGTACTTC
>TRBJ1-1|TRBD1|TRBV5-4|few
CASSLRQGARDTEAFF
TGTGCCAGCAGCTTAAGGCAGGGGGCAAGGGACACTGAAGCTTTCTTT
>TRBJ2-3|TRBD2|TRBV7-3|.
CASNGGGTTDTQYF
TGTGCCAGCAACGGGGGGGGCACCACAGATACGCAGTATTTT
>TRBJ2-1|.|TRBV4-3|few
CASRRAGNNEQFF
TGCGCCAGCCGTCGGGCTGGAAACAATGAGCAGTTCTTC
>TRBJ2-1|.|TRBV15|many
CATKRALPVGEQFF
TGTGCCACCAAAAGAGCCCTACCCGTCGGTGAGCAGTTCTTC
>TRBJ2-3|.|TRBV12-5|.
CASGLPLDIEQYF
TGTGCTAGTGGTTTGCCTCTGGACATTGAACAGTATTTT
>TRBJ2-3|TRBD1|TRBV6-5|few
CASSYTGVRTDTQYF
TGTGCCAGCAGTTACACAGGGGTACGCACAGATACGCAGTATTTT
>TRBJ2-7|TRBD2|TRBV7-2|.
CASSLPEIAGVDEQYF
TGTGCCAGCAGCTTACCGGAGATAGCGGGAGTAGACGAGCAGTACTTC